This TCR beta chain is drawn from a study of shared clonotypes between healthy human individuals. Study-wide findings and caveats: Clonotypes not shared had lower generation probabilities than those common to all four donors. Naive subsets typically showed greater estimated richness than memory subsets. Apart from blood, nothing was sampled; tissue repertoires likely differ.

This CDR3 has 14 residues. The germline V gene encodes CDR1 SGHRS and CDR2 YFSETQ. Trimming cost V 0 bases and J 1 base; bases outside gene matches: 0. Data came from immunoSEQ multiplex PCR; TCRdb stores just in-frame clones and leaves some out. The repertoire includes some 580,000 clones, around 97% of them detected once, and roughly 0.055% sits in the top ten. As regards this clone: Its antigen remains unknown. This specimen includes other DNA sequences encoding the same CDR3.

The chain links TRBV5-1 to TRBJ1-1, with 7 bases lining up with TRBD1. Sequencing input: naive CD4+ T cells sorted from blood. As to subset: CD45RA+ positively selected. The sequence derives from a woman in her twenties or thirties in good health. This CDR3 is CASSLDRGNTEAFF. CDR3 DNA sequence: TGCGCCAGCAGCTTGGACAGGGGGAACACTGAAGCTTTCTTT.